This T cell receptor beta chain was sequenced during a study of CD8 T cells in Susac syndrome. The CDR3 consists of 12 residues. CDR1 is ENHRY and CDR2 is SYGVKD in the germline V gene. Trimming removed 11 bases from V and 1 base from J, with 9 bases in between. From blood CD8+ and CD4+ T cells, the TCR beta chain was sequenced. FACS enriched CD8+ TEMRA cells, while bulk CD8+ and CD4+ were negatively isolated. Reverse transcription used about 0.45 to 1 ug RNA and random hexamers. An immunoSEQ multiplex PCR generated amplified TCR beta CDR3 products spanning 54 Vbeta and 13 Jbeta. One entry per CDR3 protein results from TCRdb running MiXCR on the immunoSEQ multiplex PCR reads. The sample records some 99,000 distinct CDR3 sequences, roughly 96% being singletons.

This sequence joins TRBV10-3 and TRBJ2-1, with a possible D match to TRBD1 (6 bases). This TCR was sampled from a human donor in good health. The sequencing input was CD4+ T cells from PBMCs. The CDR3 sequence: CAAGASYNEQFF. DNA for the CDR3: TGTGCCGCAGGGGCTTCCTACAATGAGCAGTTCTTC.